This TCR beta chain stems from a study of T cells in women clearing cervical HPV infection. Overall study context: Cases were women with histologically confirmed HPV16-related CIN3 or worse, including a couple of invasive cancers. Blood came at first lesion visit for cases, post-clearance for controls. HLA type stays a possible confounder, typing being limited.

General study points: A classifier using richness and V gene abundances reached an AUC of around 0.78.

This CDR3 has 18 amino acids. Between the trimmed V and J ends, which lost 2 bases and 0 bases, there was a span of 16 bases. Germline CDR1 is MNHNS and CDR2 is SASEGT. Clones were sequenced by immunoSEQ multiplex PCR, and TCRdb holds only the in-frame ones, with some missing. Recorded for this sample: approximately 40,000 clones. Points on this clone: The antigen is unknown. The CDR3 is cut off 3 residues early in the read; its end comes from the germline J gene. Other DNA sequences within the sample encode an identical CDR3.

Sequenced: blood buffy coat. The sequence came from a woman aged 18-70 years with a cervical HPV16 infection that either progressed to CIN3+ or cleared (not recorded which). V usage is TRBV6-1 and J usage is TRBJ2-2; D is unresolved. The CDR3 bases that were read are TGTGCCAGCAGTGAATTCGCTTACAGACCGTCGAACACCGGGGAG. Encoded protein: CASSEFAYRPSNTGE. The full CDR3 reads CASSEFAYRPSNTGELFF.